The 14 T cell receptor beta chains below all came from one sample that was sequenced in a study of CD8+ T cells in alopecia areata. RNA, once extracted, was reverse transcribed into cDNA for use as the sequencing template. Profiled with immunoSEQ multiplex PCR; TCRdb holds only in-frame clones, not every one. The table has roughly 190,000 clones, 45% to 75% seen once. Indicated treatment: oral pan-JAK inhibitor, 5-10 mg twice daily. The starting material was CD4+ T cells sorted from blood, obtained at week 4, from a patient treated with tofacitinib. These receptors were taken from a human donor with alopecia areata.

The chain recombines TRBV29-1 with TRBJ1-1; 8 bases are a match to TRBD1. Germline V gene data show CDR1 as SQVTM and CDR2 as ANQGSEA. V shed 3 bases and J 4 bases; nucleotides not matched to a gene: 4. The CDR3 consists of 13 residues. CDR3 bases: TGCAGCGTTGAGGCAGGGGGCGGCACTGAAGCTTTCTTT. It translates to CSVEAGGGTEAFF.

This clone came up once. V usage is TRBV7-8 and J usage is TRBJ2-7; maybe TRBD2 (7 bases). V was cut by 8 bases and J by 4 bases, with 9 bases left in between. The CDR3 is 11 residues long. Per germline, CDR1 SGHVS and CDR2 FQNEAQ. CDR3 protein: CASGRGYEQYF. In DNA form, the CDR3 reads TGTGCCAGCGGGAGGGGGTACGAGCAGTACTTC.

Note on this clone: Different DNA sequences within this sample yield the same CDR3. The J gene is TRBJ2-7, the V gene TRBV7-8; D ambiguous. The germline CDR1 and CDR2 sequences are SGHVS and FQNEAQ. The CDR3 is 12 residues long. The germline V and J ends were trimmed by 1 base and 4 bases, with 5 bases remaining between them. The CDR3: CASSLVGYEQYF. CDR3 DNA sequence: TGTGCCAGCAGCTTAGTTGGGTACGAGCAGTACTTC. The variable domain in full, completed from reference TRBV7-8 and TRBJ2-7, reads GAGVSQSPRYKVAKRGQDVALRCDPISGHVSLFWYQQALGQGPEFLTYFQNEAQLDKSGLPSDRFFAERPEGSVSTLKIQRTQQEDSAVYLCASSLVGYEQYFGPGTRLTVT.

The chain has TRBV29-1 and TRBJ1-1; TRBD1 is a possible D gene (5 bases). Per the germline V gene, CDR1 is SQVTM and CDR2 is ANQGSEA. V was trimmed by 7 bases and J by 2 bases, leaving 17 bases between them. The CDR3 runs to 14 residues. The CDR3 sequence: CSGTRDHLNTEAFF. In nucleotides, the CDR3 is TGCAGCGGTACTCGGGACCATTTAAACACTGAAGCTTTCTTT.

The chain uses TRBV6-5 and TRBJ2-5, with 7 bases matching TRBD1. The CDR3 has 15 amino acids. Trimming cost V 6 bases and J 2 bases; bases outside gene matches: 9. In germline, CDR1 is MNHEY, CDR2 SVGAGI. CDR3: CASSLGQARQETQYF. For the CDR3, the DNA is TGTGCCAGCAGCCTCGGACAGGCGCGTCAAGAGACCCAGTACTTC.

This chain uses TRBV30 with TRBJ2-2, with a tentative D call TRBD2 (7 bases). Trimming cost V 3 bases and J 4 bases, with 15 bases left between them. This CDR3 has 15 residues. Per germline, CDR1 GTSNPN and CDR2 SVGIG (reference sequence). The CDR3 loop reads CAWSRGGAGTGELFF. In DNA form, the CDR3 reads TGTGCCTGGAGCAGGGGAGGGGCTGGCACCGGGGAGCTGTTTTTT.

The V gene is TRBV29-1, the J gene TRBJ2-5; D uncertain. The V gene's germline CDR1 is SQVTM and CDR2 ANQGSEA. The V end lost 5 bases, the J end lost 3 bases, and 16 bases lay between the germline ends. The CDR3 is 14 residues long. CDR3 coding DNA: TGCAGCGTTACCCCGCCGAACATGAAAGAGACCCAGTACTTC. Its protein is CSVTPPNMKETQYF.

V gene TRBV2 combines with J gene TRBJ1-5; perhaps TRBD1 as D (5 bases). The V gene's germline CDR1 is SNHLY and CDR2 FYNNEI. The CDR3 is 11 residues long. The V end lost 6 bases, the J end lost 9 bases, and 9 bases lay between the germline ends. CDR3 in DNA: TGTGCCAGCAGGAGCGGGGGGCCCCAGCATTTT. Amino acid sequence: CASRSGGPQHF.

The chain has TRBV5-1 and TRBJ1-5, with D maybe TRBD1 (5 bases). Looked up from germline, CDR1 is SGHRS and CDR2 is YFSETQ. The CDR3 runs 14 residues. V shed 3 bases and J shed 7 bases, with 14 bases lying between them. The CDR3 nucleotides are TGCGCCAGCAGCTCCGGGACCGAGGGGCAGCCCCAGCATTTT. Translating gives CASSSGTEGQPQHF.

This clone was observed a handful of times. V usage is TRBV20-1 and J usage is TRBJ1-1; no reliable D call. Trimming left V 4 bases short and J 6 bases short, with 9 bases between. The CDR3 loop spans 11 amino acids. Germline assignment: CDR1 DFQATT and CDR2 SNEGSKA (reference sequence). The CDR3 region has the DNA TGCAGTGCTAAGACCCGGGCTGAAGCTTTCTTT. It codes for CSAKTRAEAFF.

This rearrangement joins TRBV4-1 to TRBJ1-1; D is perhaps TRBD1 (5 bases). The CDR3 covers 17 residues. V was trimmed by 1 base and J by 0 bases, leaving 15 bases between them. Germline V lookup: CDR1 MGHRA, CDR2 YSYEKL. Written as DNA, the CDR3 is TGCGCCAGCAGCCAAGCTTCGGGGAGGGGATTGAACACTGAAGCTTTCTTT. As protein: CASSQASGRGLNTEAFF.

In this sample, this clone turned up a few times. CDR3 in DNA: TGCAGCGCCACCGGGACTAGCGGGAGGGCCACCTACGAGCAGTACTTC. Translating gives CSATGTSGRATYEQYF. V usage is TRBV29-1 and J usage is TRBJ2-7, with TRBD2 matching 16 bases. Germline V gives CDR1 SQVTM, CDR2 ANQGSEA. There are 16 residues in the CDR3. With V trimmed by 7 bases and J by 2 bases, 8 bases remained unmatched.

This clone was counted once. The chain uses TRBV7-3 and TRBJ2-1; 9 bases agree with TRBD2. Unmatched junction bases numbered 5, after V lost 3 bases and J lost 5 bases. Germline CDR1 is SGHTA and CDR2 is FQGTGA. The CDR3 contains 15 residues. DNA for the CDR3: TGTGCCAGCAGCTTCAGGCCTAGCGGGAACAATGAGCAGTTCTTC. Translated: CASSFRPSGNNEQFF.

The chain uses TRBV7-9 and TRBJ2-5; 9 bases are shared with TRBD1. Germline V CDR1 and CDR2: SEHNR, FQNEAQ (reference sequence). J was trimmed by 5 bases and V by 5 bases; bases with no gene match: 6. This CDR3 has 14 residues. CDR3 residues: CASSTYRGQETQYF. CDR3 sequence (DNA): TGTGCCAGCAGCACCTACAGGGGGCAGGAGACCCAGTACTTC. The full variable domain, with the rest looked up from reference TRBV7-9 and TRBJ2-5, is DTGVSQNPRHKITKRGQNVTFRCDPISEHNRLYWYRQTLGQGPEFLTYFQNEAQLEKSRLLSDRFSAERPKGSFSTLEIQRTEQGDSAMYLCASSTYRGQETQYFGPGTRLLVL.